This T cell receptor beta chain was sequenced during a study of T-cell memory formation after mild COVID-19. The V and J ends lost 3 bases and 5 bases respectively, with 11 bases between them. The CDR3 length is 13 residues. Germline V gene sequence: CDR1 MGHDK, CDR2 SYGVNS. TCRdb passed the 5' RACE reads through MiXCR, listing each CDR3 protein once. The table has some 260,000 distinct CDR3 sequences, about a sixth seen once. The rearrangement uses TRBV25-1 and TRBJ2-7; possible D gene TRBD2, 5 bases. This clonotype was sampled from a man aged 18 to 30 who had mild COVID-19 (a few samples of this study predate the infection). Cell type and time point are not known. Sequencing used PBMCs or a T cell subset sorted from them (not recorded which). CDR3 sequence reads: CASSEVGGNEQYV. The CDR3 nucleotides are TGTGCCAGCAGTGAGGTTGGAGGAAACGAGCAGTACGTC.